These 22 T cell receptor beta chains were all obtained from the same sample, sequenced in a study of blood T cells in healthy people across ages. A second roughly 7 to 11 cycle PCR used barcoded and J-beta primers. TCRdb reprocessed the 5' RACE reads with MiXCR, giving one entry per CDR3 protein. The sample shows about 1.5 million distinct CDR3 sequences, approximately 42% of them seen only once. The sequenced sample consisted of blood. The receptors shown here come from a woman aged 18-30 years in good health.

The chain joins TRBV30 to TRBJ1-1; D is possibly TRBD1 (6 bases). This CDR3 spans 15 amino acids. Trimming left V 4 bases short and J 4 bases short, with 19 bases between. The germline gives CDR1 GTSNPN, CDR2 SVGIG (reference sequence). Written as DNA, the CDR3 is TGTGCCTGGACCCGACAGGCCACAGGATCCACTGAAGCTTTCTTT. Residues: CAWTRQATGSTEAFF.

This clonotype was recorded a few times. The chain couples TRBV5-8 to TRBJ2-5, with D uncertain. In germline, CDR1 is SGHTS, CDR2 YDEGEE. The CDR3 consists of 14 residues. Trimming stripped 2 bases from V and 0 bases from J, with 8 bases between. This chain's CDR3 is CASSFSMYQETQYF. CDR3 DNA: TGTGCCAGCAGCTTTTCCATGTACCAAGAGACCCAGTACTTC.

V gene TRBV4-3 combines with J gene TRBJ2-3, with TRBD2 matching 15 bases. The CDR3 loop spans 16 amino acids. Germline V lookup: CDR1 LGHNA, CDR2 YSLEER. V shed 4 bases, J shed 5 bases, and the junction held 4 bases outside the gene matches. The CDR3 sequence: CASSRGTSGRRDTQYF. The CDR3 coding sequence is TGCGCCAGCAGCCGCGGGACTAGCGGGAGGAGAGATACGCAGTATTTT.

V and J are TRBV25-1 and TRBJ2-1; D not resolved. The germline CDR1 and CDR2 sequences are MGHDK and SYGVNS. V lost 4 bases, J lost 2 bases, and 9 bases lay in between. The CDR3 has 14 residues. The CDR3, as DNA: TGTGCCAGCAGTGCAGCAGGCGCCTACAATGAGCAGTTCTTC. This gives the protein CASSAAGAYNEQFF.

This clonotype was recorded a few times. The J gene is TRBJ2-1, the V gene TRBV7-3; 12 nucleotides agree with TRBD2. The germline V gene encodes CDR1 SGHTA and CDR2 FQGTGA. The CDR3 loop spans 14 amino acids. Unmatched junction bases numbered 6, after V lost 5 bases and J lost 10 bases. This CDR3 reads CASSRTSGKREQFF. For the CDR3, the DNA is TGTGCCAGCAGCAGGACTAGCGGGAAGAGGGAGCAGTTCTTC.

This clonotype was seen ten or more times. This sequence joins TRBV7-9 and TRBJ2-1; 9 positions match TRBD2. The CDR3 runs 15 residues. The germline V gene has CDR1 SEHNR and CDR2 FQNEAQ (reference sequence). Trimming took 3 bases from V and 3 from J; bases not matched to a gene: 3. As DNA, the CDR3 is TGTGCCAGCAGCTTCCTAGCGGGAAGCTACAATGAGCAGTTCTTC. It translates to CASSFLAGSYNEQFF. The variable domain in full, completed from reference TRBV7-9 and TRBJ2-1, reads DTGVSQNPRHKITKRGQNVTFRCDPISEHNRLYWYRQTLGQGPEFLTYFQNEAQLEKSRLLSDRFSAERPKGSFSTLEIQRTEQGDSAMYLCASSFLAGSYNEQFFGPGTRLTVL.

Note on this clonotype: This clone may be a read error of a much larger clone one base away. CDR3 sequence reads: CSARGGGACNEQFF. The CDR3 nucleotides read TGCAGTGCTAGAGGAGGGGGGGCCTGCAATGAGCAGTTCTTC. The V and J genes are TRBV20-1 and TRBJ2-1; D perhaps matches TRBD2 (7 bases). The germline CDR1 and CDR2 sequences are DFQATT and SNEGSKA (reference sequence). The CDR3 runs 14 residues. Trimming took off 1 base at V and 6 bases at J, with 13 bases between the two ends.

V usage is TRBV20-1 and J usage is TRBJ1-1; weak D call: TRBD1 (6 bases). CDR1 is DFQATT and CDR2 is SNEGSKA in the germline V gene (reference sequence). Deletions cut 5 bases from V and 3 bases from J, with 16 bases between. The length of the CDR3 is 14 residues. The CDR3 DNA reads TGCAGTGCTGGCAGCAGGGGTAGAGACACTGAAGCTTTCTTT. Protein product: CSAGSRGRDTEAFF.

This clonotype occurred many times. The chain joins TRBV5-1 to TRBJ1-2; D gene ambiguous. The CDR3 loop spans 14 amino acids. V was trimmed by 0 bases and J by 2 bases, leaving 8 bases between them. Germline CDR1 reads SGHRS; CDR2 reads YFSETQ. CDR3 sequence: CASSLVGSNYGYTF. The DNA of the CDR3 is TGCGCCAGCAGCTTGGTCGGCAGCAACTATGGCTACACCTTC.

The chain is built from TRBV12-3 or TRBV12-4 and TRBJ2-5; a possible D gene is TRBD1 (6 bases). The CDR3 contains 13 residues. Deletions cut 6 bases from V and 2 bases from J, with 10 bases between. The CDR3 sequence is CASRRQEQETQYF. The CDR3 DNA follows: TGTGCCAGCAGGCGACAGGAACAAGAGACCCAGTACTTC.

This clonotype was seen a handful of times. The gene calls are TRBV4-3 and TRBJ2-5; D uncertain. Germline CDR1 LGHNA, CDR2 YSLEER. The CDR3 runs to 14 residues. V lost 4 bases and J 2 bases, leaving 11 bases between the germline ends. CDR3 sequence: CASSLTWRQETQYF. The CDR3 DNA is TGCGCCAGCAGCCTAACCTGGAGACAAGAGACCCAGTACTTC.

The sample holds a few counts of this clonotype. The CDR3 loop reads CASSLQEAPPYEQYF. The CDR3 DNA reads as TGTGCCAGCAGTTTACAGGAGGCCCCTCCCTACGAGCAGTACTTC. The rearrangement joins TRBV28 to TRBJ2-7; D perhaps matches TRBD2 (5 bases). The CDR3 has 15 residues. Germline assignment: CDR1 MDHEN and CDR2 SYDVKM. V lost 2 bases, J lost 2 bases, and 13 bases lay in between.

The chain is built from TRBV12-3 or TRBV12-4 and TRBJ1-6, with D tentatively TRBD1 (5 bases). CDR3 length: 15 residues. V lost 6 bases to trimming and J lost 4 bases, with 13 bases between them. The CDR3 spells CASSRGTAYNSPLHF. The CDR3 DNA follows: TGTGCCAGCAGCCGCGGGACGGCATATAATTCACCCCTCCACTTT.

The chain is built from TRBV6-5 and TRBJ2-1; D unclear. The V gene's germline CDR1 is MNHEY and CDR2 SVGAGI. There are 13 residues in the CDR3. Trimming removed 2 bases from V and 6 bases from J, with 8 bases in between. The CDR3: CASSYAPGNEQFF. The CDR3 DNA sequence: TGTGCCAGCAGTTACGCCCCGGGCAATGAGCAGTTCTTC.

This clonotype has just a few counts. This sequence joins TRBV28 and TRBJ2-3; 9 positions agree with TRBD1. The CDR3 runs to 13 residues. The junction had 6 bases not matched to a gene; V was cut back by 5 bases and J by 9 bases. CDR1 MDHEN and CDR2 SYDVKM come from the germline V gene. The CDR3 loop is CASSVDRGFTQYF. CDR3 sequence (DNA): TGTGCCAGCAGTGTAGACAGGGGGTTCACGCAGTATTTT.

V usage is TRBV24-1 and J usage is TRBJ2-1; 7 nucleotides align to TRBD2. This CDR3 is 17 amino acids long. The J segment lost 2 bases and the V segment lost 4 bases, leaving 10 bases of the junction unmatched. Germline-derived CDR1 and CDR2 are KGHDR and SFDVKD. The CDR3 loop reads CATSDPGPSGAYNEQFF. DNA of the CDR3: TGTGCCACCAGTGACCCCGGCCCTAGCGGTGCCTACAATGAGCAGTTCTTC.

This chain joins TRBV7-2 and TRBJ2-3; TRBD1 agrees at 7 bases. V dropped 5 bases and J dropped 9; count of bases not matched to a gene: 17. This CDR3 region has 16 residues. CDR1 SGHTA and CDR2 FQGNSA come from the germline V gene. CDR3 region: CASSPITGALAGTQYF. CDR3 coding DNA: TGTGCCAGCAGCCCAATTACAGGGGCCCTCGCCGGGACGCAGTATTTT.

This clonotype came up a few times. V is TRBV5-8 and J is TRBJ1-5; D not resolved. CDR1 is SGHTS and CDR2 is YDEGEE in the germline V gene. There are 15 residues in the CDR3. V was trimmed by 4 bases and J by 9 bases, leaving 20 bases between them. The CDR3 sequence is CASSPAKTEQWPQHF. Here the CDR3 DNA reads TGTGCCAGCAGCCCCGCGAAGACTGAGCAATGGCCCCAGCATTTT.

This clonotype was detected only once. V gene TRBV27 combines with J gene TRBJ2-1; D might be TRBD2 (6 bases). Trimming took 6 bases from V and 3 from J, leaving 15 bases between them. CDR1 and CDR2 from the germline V gene are MNHEY and SMNVEV (reference sequence). The CDR3 is made up of 15 amino acids. The CDR3 region has the DNA TGTGCCAGCAGGCGCTTGACTAGAAACTACAATGAGCAGTTCTTC. Its translation is CASRRLTRNYNEQFF.

CDR3 region: CASSHDRDTGELFF. CDR3 nucleotides: TGTGCCAGCAGCCATGACAGGGACACCGGGGAGCTGTTTTTT. J is TRBJ2-2 and V is TRBV4-2; 7 bases align to TRBD1. Germline V lookup: CDR1 LGHNA, CDR2 YNFKEQ. This CDR3 contains 14 residues. The V segment lost 3 bases and the J segment 3 bases; nucleotides outside the gene matches: 1.

This sequence joins TRBV7-9 and TRBJ2-4; no reliable D call. V dropped 4 bases and J dropped 13 bases, with 23 bases sitting between them. Germline CDR1 is SEHNR and CDR2 is FQNEAQ (reference sequence). The CDR3 totals 15 residues. The CDR3 DNA is TGTGCCAGCAGCTCTACCGCCAACGAACACAATGAGCAGTACTTC. Its translation is CASSSTANEHNEQYF.

In the case of this clonotype: This clone may be a read error of a much larger clone one base away. The rearrangement joins TRBV7-2 to TRBJ2-1; 9 nucleotides align to TRBD1. The assigned J gene may be wrong: the sequence end matches TRBJ2-7 better. The CDR3 is 15 residues long. CDR1 is SGHTA and CDR2 is FQGNSA in the germline V gene. The CDR3 is CASSSGTGTYNEQYF. CDR3 DNA: TGTGCCAGCAGCTCTGGGACAGGGACGTACAATGAGCAGTACTTC.